The rows below give T cell receptor beta chains drawn from one sample of a study of blood T cell repertoires in COVID-19. Method: immunoSEQ multiplex PCR; TCRdb's copy keeps in-frame clones and lacks some. In the table there are around 15,000 clones, approximately 82% of which are singletons. Sequencing was performed on peripheral blood. These receptors all come from a man aged 35 to 55 with active or convalescent COVID-19. The CDR3 runs from the conserved cysteine through the conserved F or W. Each record gives: J gene, CDR3 length, clone size, V gene, D gene, CDR3 protein, CDR3 DNA. The D gene is left open where the match is weak. Clone size is not always given. Where it is, it says once, few, many or a class for expanded clones.

TRBJ1-2	11	-	TRBV29-1	-	CSSRGGLVDTF	TGCAGCTCCCGCGGGGGCCTCGTGGATACCTTC
TRBJ1-3	14	-	TRBV7-8	-	CASSSGSPGNTIYF	TGTGCCAGCAGCTCGGGTAGTCCTGGAAACACCATATATTTT
TRBJ1-2	14	-	TRBV27	TRBD1	CASSLRGRGYGYTF	TGTGCCAGCAGTCTCAGGGGGCGCGGCTATGGCTACACCTTC
TRBJ1-5	14	-	TRBV7-2	TRBD1	CASSSTGPNQPQHF	TGTGCCAGCAGCTCGACAGGGCCAAATCAGCCCCAGCATTTT
TRBJ2-7	10	-	TRBV12-3/TRBV12-4	-	CASSKKPKYF	TGTGCCAGCAGCAAAAAGCCTAAGTACTTC
TRBJ1-5	15	once	TRBV11-2	-	CASATGFGSNQPQHF	TGTGCCAGCGCAACGGGGTTCGGAAGCAATCAGCCCCAGCATTTT
TRBJ2-7	13	-	TRBV6-5	-	CASSYSTRYEQYF	TGTGCCAGCAGTTACAGTACCAGATACGAGCAGTACTTC
TRBJ2-5	15	-	TRBV4-2	TRBD2	CASSLETSGAETQYF	TGTGCCAGCAGCCTTGAGACTAGCGGGGCAGAGACCCAGTACTTC
TRBJ2-2	16	-	TRBV21-1	-	CASSSTGTSATGELFF	TGTGCCAGCAGCTCGACCGGGACTAGCGCCACCGGGGAGCTGTTTTTT
TRBJ1-6	13	-	TRBV7-2	-	CASSLGAAIHLHF	TGTGCCAGCAGCCTGGGGGCCGCAATACACCTCCACTTT
TRBJ1-5	13	once	TRBV7-8	-	CASSPSGAGPQHF	TGTGCCAGCAGCCCCAGTGGAGCGGGGCCCCAGCATTTT
TRBJ2-1	12	-	TRBV12-3/TRBV12-4	-	CASSLLSGEQFF	TGTGCCAGCAGTTTATTGAGCGGCGAGCAGTTCTTC
TRBJ1-2	12	-	TRBV18	-	CASSARADGYTF	TGTGCCAGCTCAGCCAGAGCGGATGGCTACACCTTC
TRBJ1-1	19	-	TRBV3-1/TRBV3-2	TRBD1	CASSHKNAGGVGLDTEAFF	TGTGCCAGCAGCCATAAAAACGCAGGGGGCGTAGGATTGGACACTGAAGCTTTCTTT
TRBJ2-1	14	-	TRBV6-5	TRBD2	CASSSLAGVNEQFF	TGTGCCAGCAGTAGTTTAGCGGGTGTCAATGAGCAGTTCTTC
TRBJ2-1	14	-	TRBV6-5	TRBD2	CASRSRLAGNEQFF	TGTGCCAGCCGATCAAGACTAGCGGGGAATGAGCAGTTCTTC
TRBJ1-4	16	-	TRBV18	TRBD1	CASSPDRGSTNEKLFF	TGTGCCAGCTCACCCGACAGGGGGTCGACTAATGAAAAACTGTTTTTT
TRBJ2-5	13	-	TRBV9	TRBD1	CASSVGQGETQYF	TGTGCCAGCAGCGTAGGACAGGGAGAGACCCAGTACTTC
TRBJ1-1	14	-	TRBV7-9	-	CASSLSQGSAEAFF	TGTGCCAGCAGCCTATCTCAGGGATCCGCTGAAGCTTTCTTT
TRBJ1-2	14	-	TRBV5-1	-	CASSSIQGNYGYTF	TGCGCCAGCAGCTCGATACAGGGAAACTATGGCTACACCTTC
TRBJ2-7	14	-	TRBV4-1	-	CASSQETVPYEQYF	TGCGCCAGCAGCCAAGAGACAGTTCCGTACGAGCAGTACTTC
TRBJ1-6	16	-	TRBV2	TRBD1	CASSLDRGGYNSPLHF	TGTGCCAGCAGTTTGGACAGGGGGGGGTATAATTCACCCCTCCACTTT
TRBJ2-7	15	few	TRBV20-1	-	CSASPLKTGSYEQYF	TGCAGTGCTAGTCCCCTTAAGACAGGTTCCTACGAGCAGTACTTC
TRBJ2-1	15	-	TRBV28	-	CASTKRGSSYNEQFF	TGTGCCAGCACCAAACGGGGGAGCTCCTACAATGAGCAGTTCTTC
TRBJ1-3	15	-	TRBV9	-	CASSVVDTGGNTIYF	TGTGCCAGCAGCGTAGTAGACACAGGGGGAAACACCATATATTTT
TRBJ2-4	17	-	TRBV7-8	TRBD1	CASSLSGTGRGKNIQYF	TGTGCCAGCAGCTTAAGTGGGACAGGGAGGGGGAAAAACATTCAGTACTTC
TRBJ1-1	13	-	TRBV18	TRBD1	CASSGDRNTEAFF	TGTGCCAGCTCAGGGGACAGGAACACTGAAGCTTTCTTT
TRBJ2-1	15	-	TRBV12-5	-	CASGLQARSYNEQFF	TGTGCTAGTGGTTTGCAGGCGCGCTCCTACAATGAGCAGTTCTTC
TRBJ1-6	14	-	TRBV6-5	-	CASSRDSHNSPLHF	TGTGCCAGCAGCCGGGATTCACATAATTCACCCCTCCACTTT
TRBJ2-7	14	-	TRBV5-1	-	CASSLAGSLYEQYF	TGCGCCAGCAGCTTGGCCGGTAGTCTGTACGAGCAGTACTTC
TRBJ2-1	16	-	TRBV4-2	TRBD2	CASSQARLAAYNEQFF	TGTGCCAGCAGCCAAGCGCGGCTAGCGGCATACAATGAGCAGTTCTTC
TRBJ2-5	14	few	TRBV10-1	-	CASSEKDSQETQYF	TGCGCCAGCAGTGAGAAGGACAGCCAAGAGACCCAGTACTTC
TRBJ2-7	15	-	TRBV4-3	-	CASSQEMGQSYEQYF	TGCGCCAGCAGCCAAGAGATGGGGCAGTCCTACGAGCAGTACTTC
TRBJ1-2	14	-	TRBV6-2/TRBV6-3	-	CASSSWTDLYGYTF	TGTGCCAGCAGCTCCTGGACAGACCTCTATGGCTACACCTTC
TRBJ2-5	14	-	TRBV3-1/TRBV3-2	TRBD1	CASSGTGGTETQYF	TGTGCCAGCAGTGGGACAGGGGGGACGGAGACCCAGTACTTC
TRBJ1-5	12	-	TRBV5-6	-	CASSLTGQPQHF	TGTGCCAGCAGCTTGACAGGCCAGCCCCAGCATTTT
TRBJ2-1	16	-	TRBV3-1/TRBV3-2	TRBD2	CASSHLAGGPDNEQFF	TGTGCCAGCAGCCATCTAGCGGGGGGGCCCGACAATGAGCAGTTCTTC
TRBJ1-5	14	-	TRBV21-1	-	CASSIPPGLQPQHF	TGTGCCAGCAGCATCCCCCCAGGTCTCCAGCCCCAGCATTTT
TRBJ1-4	11	-	TRBV12-3/TRBV12-4	-	CASSLEEKLFF	TGTGCCAGCAGTTTGGAGGAAAAACTGTTTTTT
TRBJ2-7	19	-	TRBV6-2/TRBV6-3	-	CASSTGREKTGKRLYEQYF	TGTGCCAGCAGTACTGGGAGAGAAAAAACAGGGAAGCGCCTCTACGAGCAGTACTTC
TRBJ2-7	15	once	TRBV7-2	TRBD2	CASTPRGGLSYEQYF	TGTGCCAGCACTCCTCGGGGGGGCCTTTCCTACGAGCAGTACTTC
TRBJ2-7	13	-	TRBV2	-	CASSDYTRYEQYF	TGTGCCAGCAGCGACTATACCCGCTACGAGCAGTACTTC
TRBJ2-1	13	-	TRBV7-2	TRBD2	CASKRGGLNEQFF	TGTGCCAGTAAGCGGGGGGGCCTCAATGAGCAGTTCTTC
TRBJ2-5	15	-	TRBV11-2	-	CASSYIQGGKETQYF	TGTGCCAGCAGCTATATTCAGGGGGGAAAAGAGACCCAGTACTTC
TRBJ2-7	14	-	TRBV6-5	TRBD1	CASSKRQGSYEQYF	TGTGCCAGCAGTAAGAGACAGGGGTCCTACGAGCAGTACTTC
TRBJ2-7	12	-	TRBV3-1/TRBV3-2	-	CASSPRGGEQYF	TGTGCCAGCAGCCCGCGAGGGGGCGAGCAGTACTTC
TRBJ2-2	16	-	TRBV25-1	TRBD1	CASSDPDRGGTGELFF	TGTGCCAGCAGTGACCCGGACAGGGGAGGAACCGGGGAGCTGTTTTTT
TRBJ2-2	16	-	TRBV5-1	TRBD2	CASSLGLAGITGELFF	TGCGCCAGCAGCCTGGGACTAGCGGGGATCACCGGGGAGCTGTTTTTT
TRBJ1-2	14	-	TRBV7-2	TRBD1	CASKGTGLNYGYTF	TGTGCCAGCAAAGGGACAGGGCTCAACTATGGCTACACCTTC
TRBJ1-5	15	-	TRBV27	TRBD1	CASRDGQGGYQPQHF	TGTGCCAGCAGAGACGGACAGGGCGGCTATCAGCCCCAGCATTTT
TRBJ1-5	12	-	TRBV2	-	CASTTGNQPQHF	TGTGCCAGCACAACTGGCAATCAGCCCCAGCATTTT
TRBJ2-3	14	-	TRBV27	-	CASSLSRGTDTQYF	TGTGCCAGCAGTTTAAGCAGGGGAACAGATACGCAGTATTTT
TRBJ2-2	13	-	TRBV6-6	-	CASSIREAGELFF	TGTGCCAGCAGTATCAGGGAAGCCGGGGAGCTGTTTTTT